Shown below are 11 T cell receptor beta chains from a single sample sequenced in a study of response to subunit inactivated influenza vaccine. TCRdb ran MiXCR on the RT-PCR reads and lists one entry per CDR3 protein. The profile shows roughly 570,000 distinct CDR3 sequences, about 14% of them singletons. The source was PBMCs from blood, collected 11 to 12 days after vaccination. The receptors were gathered from a man aged 50-60 years who received an inactivated influenza vaccine.

The chain uses TRBV6-1 and TRBJ2-4; 10 bases are shared with TRBD1. CDR3 size: 13 residues. The junction had 3 bases not matched to a gene; V was cut back by 5 bases and J by 8 bases. Germline V gives CDR1 MNHNS, CDR2 SASEGT. This CDR3 reads CASSRQGADIQYF. In DNA form, the CDR3 reads TGTGCCAGCAGTCGACAGGGGGCGGACATTCAGTACTTC.

The table lists this clonotype with a few counts. The rearrangement uses TRBV5-5 and TRBJ2-6; 11 positions match TRBD2. From germline, CDR1 is SGHKS and CDR2 YYEKEE (reference sequence). The ends lost 0 bases at V and 4 bases at J; junction bases unmatched: 6. CDR3 size: 18 residues. The CDR3 region is CASSLAVAGGPGANVLTF. DNA for the CDR3: TGTGCCAGCAGCTTGGCGGTAGCGGGAGGGCCCGGGGCCAACGTCCTGACTTTC.

The rearrangement uses TRBV24-1 and TRBJ2-1, with D perhaps assigned TRBD1 or TRBD2 (5 bases each). Germline CDR1 reads KGHDR; CDR2 reads SFDVKD. V dropped 4 bases and J dropped 0 bases, with 15 bases sitting between them. CDR3 length: 17 residues. The CDR3 DNA reads TGTGCCACCAGTGAATCGTTTGGGGGTTACTCCTACAATGAGCAGTTCTTC. It encodes CATSESFGGYSYNEQFF.

This clonotype was seen more than once but under ten times. The J gene is TRBJ1-6, the V gene TRBV2; D is unresolved. The CDR3 covers 14 residues. Trimming took off 7 bases at V and 7 bases at J, with 14 bases between the two ends. From germline, CDR1 is SNHLY and CDR2 FYNNEI. The CDR3 DNA is TGTGCCAGCAACCGGGTCCTGGGGAATTCACCCCTCCACTTT. It specifies CASNRVLGNSPLHF.

The V gene is TRBV29-1, the J gene TRBJ2-1, with D hard to call. Trimming took 5 bases from V and 1 from J, leaving 6 bases between them. The CDR3 extends over 12 amino acids. Germline V gene sequence: CDR1 SQVTM, CDR2 ANQGSEA. CDR3 residues: CSVQRSYNEQFF. The CDR3 DNA reads TGCAGCGTTCAGAGGTCCTACAATGAGCAGTTCTTC.

The genes are TRBV6-5 and TRBJ2-2, with 9 bases fitting TRBD2. Unmatched junction bases numbered 5, after V lost 4 bases and J lost 2 bases. The germline CDR1 and CDR2 sequences are MNHEY and SVGAGI. This CDR3 has 16 residues. The CDR3 region has the DNA TGTGCCAGCAGTTCTTTTAGCGGGGGCAACACCGGGGAGCTGTTTTTT. This translates into CASSSFSGGNTGELFF.

V gene TRBV29-1 combines with J gene TRBJ2-5, with TRBD2 as a possible D gene (6 bases). Germline values: CDR1 SQVTM, CDR2 ANQGSEA. The CDR3 runs 13 residues. V shed 3 bases and J shed 4 bases, with 12 bases lying between them. The CDR3 loop reads CSVDLADRETQYF. DNA of the CDR3: TGCAGCGTTGACTTAGCGGACCGAGAGACCCAGTACTTC.

The chain combines TRBV5-6 with TRBJ2-5; tentatively, D is TRBD2 (6 bases). The CDR3 loop spans 18 amino acids. The V gene lost 4 bases and the J gene lost 0 bases, with 22 bases spanning the gap. Germline V gene sequence: CDR1 SGHDT, CDR2 YYEEEE. CDR3 DNA: TGTGCCAGCAGCCAGAGGCGCGGAGGGAGTCCCTACCAAGAGACCCAGTACTTC. It encodes CASSQRRGGSPYQETQYF.

Ten or more counts support this clonotype. The rearrangement uses TRBV12-3 or TRBV12-4 and TRBJ2-7; D may correspond to TRBD1 or TRBD2 (5 bases each). V gave up 5 bases and J gave up 2 bases, with 19 bases separating them. This CDR3 spans 16 amino acids. The CDR3 coding sequence is TGTGCCAGCAGTAGACGAACCGGGACGGGGACCTACGAGCAGTACTTC. Residues: CASSRRTGTGTYEQYF.

The V and J genes are TRBV9 and TRBJ2-7; D is undetermined. Germline values: CDR1 SGDLS, CDR2 YYNGEE. Trimming cost V 0 bases and J 6 bases, with 19 bases left between them. This CDR3 comprises 16 residues. In DNA form, the CDR3 reads TGTGCCAGCAGCGTAGCGATCGGCTCGGCGATCGGCGAGCAGTACTTC. Residues: CASSVAIGSAIGEQYF.

This clonotype has more than one count but fewer than ten. CDR3 in DNA: TGTGCCTGGAGTAGCACTGAAGCTTTCTTT. This sequence encodes CAWSSTEAFF. V is TRBV30 and J is TRBJ1-1; D is unresolved. V lost 2 bases, J lost 4 bases, and 2 bases lay in between. Germline CDR1 reads GTSNPN; CDR2 reads SVGIG (reference sequence). The CDR3 runs to 10 residues.